The source of this T cell receptor (beta chain) is a study of spatial heterogeneity in lung cancer. In its sample, this clonotype was seen many times. TCRdb reanalysed the 5' RACE reads using MiXCR and keeps one entry per CDR3 protein. The sample has about 39,000 distinct CDR3 sequences; 3% to 3.5% are singletons. Specified time point: sample taken at primary tumor resection. This receptor was obtained from a male donor with early-stage non-small cell lung cancer. The starting material was normal lung tissue next to the tumor, obtained at surgery.

In nucleotides, the CDR3 is TGTGCCAGCAGTTACGACGTCTCCACTGAAGCTTTCTTT. Translated: CASSYDVSTEAFF. The rearrangement uses TRBV6-2 or TRBV6-3 and TRBJ1-1; no firm D call. The length of the CDR3 is 13 residues. Looked up from germline, CDR1 is MNHEY and CDR2 is SVGEGT. V shed 2 bases and J shed 4 bases, with 8 bases lying between them.